This TCR beta chain derives from a study of blood T cell repertoires in COVID-19 (dated by TCRdb to 2020 to 2022). Regarding the complete study: Samples from collaborators originated in the United States, Italy and Spain and spanned both the acute and convalescent phases of COVID-19. The samples were drawn from the first 160 participants of the ongoing ImmuneRACE study and from over a thousand subjects provided by 6 global collaborators. The dataset comprised deeply sampled blood TCRbeta repertoires from subjects exposed to, actively infected with, or recovered from COVID-19. HLA class I and class II types, where available, came from metadata supplied by the sample provider rather than from assay-based typing. The prospective study material was composed of cDNA or gDNA derived from T cells, B-cell-depleted T cells, or PBMCs. Sample metadata almost always included a de-identified subject ID, COVID-19 status, age in years and sex. The repertoires were made available in a free public database intended to serve as a resource for research on the immune response to SARS-CoV-2. Overall study outcomes, separate from this receptor: The amount of clinical and demographic metadata varied by source and participant and was provided uncurated.

Measured from the cysteine to the phenylalanine, the CDR3 is 14 residues long. Of all the DNA, just the CDR3 is kept, 42 bases in frame from base 1. V has 8 bases trimmed and J has 5 bases trimmed; junction bases matching no gene number 6. CDR1 SEHNR and CDR2 FQNEAQ are derived from the germline V gene (reference sequence). Note on this clone: What this receptor recognizes is not known. No qualities accompany the bases; no much larger clone lies one base away.

In the prospective study, participants were about 18 to 95 years old, resided in fewer than 25 geographic areas of the United States, and were enrolled through a virtual design. In the prospective study, participants were assigned to cohorts based on the clinical history participants reported in a screening survey and a study questionnaire. ImmuneRACE Cohort 3 recovered participants were defined by two consecutive negative NP/OP PCR tests, healthcare professional clearance, or symptom resolution. In the prospective study, mobile phlebotomists collected whole blood, serum and a nasopharyngeal or oropharyngeal swab from each participant. Over an approximately 2-month period, participants in the prospective study had the option of providing additional blood draws and questionnaires. Prospective study blood samples were shipped either frozen or at room temperature before DNA extraction. TCRbeta CDR3 regions were amplified from genomic DNA using the immunoSEQ Assay, a bias-controlled multiplex PCR. The original methods were these. The number of nucleated cells in each sample was estimated by amplification of reference gene primers within the assay. To quantify the absolute abundance of each unique TCRbeta CDR3 rearrangement, sequence reads were collapsed and filtered. For each sample, productive Simpson clonality was calculated as the square root of Simpson's diversity index across productive rearrangements. Sourced from immuneACCESS, this table was stored by TCRdb with only in-frame sequences that have V and J called. A share of the clones is absent; for the studies checked, an unresolved V gene accounts for under half, and the remainder has no known explanation. V, J and clone size reflect that table, while D and trimming were determined from the DNA. The sample table shows some 200,000 clones, and approximately 82% are seen once. Roughly 17% of the sample is held by the ten biggest clonotypes.

The source is a woman aged 50 to 60 who had recovered from COVID-19. The sequence links TRBV7-9 to TRBJ2-7, and 13 junctional nucleotides match TRBD2. Sequenced sample: PBMCs or T cells enriched from blood (not recorded which). The DNA reads as follows: TGTGCCAGCCGACGGACTAGCGGGAGCCACGAGCAGTACTTC. Its product reads: CASRRTSGSHEQYF.